What follows are 17 T cell receptor beta chains derived from one specimen sequenced in a study of blood T cell repertoires in COVID-19. TCRdb's table, derived via immunoSEQ multiplex PCR, lists solely in-frame clones and lacks some. The sample records approximately 360,000 clones, around 87% being singletons. The sample was PBMCs or T cells enriched from blood (not recorded which). Receptors originate from a man aged 40-50 years in a cohort exposed to, infected with or recovered from COVID-19 (not recorded which).

The rearrangement uses TRBV5-4 and TRBJ2-5; D ambiguous. The germline V gene has CDR1 SGHNT and CDR2 YYREEE (reference sequence). This CDR3 comprises 13 residues. V gave up 2 bases and J gave up 3 bases, with 8 bases separating them. CDR3: CASSFSLEETQYF. The CDR3 bases are TGTGCCAGCAGCTTCAGCCTAGAAGAGACCCAGTACTTC.

V usage is TRBV5-6 and J usage is TRBJ2-5; 7 bases fit TRBD1. This CDR3 has 14 amino acids. V was clipped by 2 bases and J by 4 bases; unmatched bases: 5. Germline values: CDR1 SGHDT, CDR2 YYEEEE. The DNA of the CDR3 is TGTGCCAGCAGCTTCTCGACAGGGTCAGAGACCCAGTACTTC. It encodes CASSFSTGSETQYF.

With respect to this clone: Other DNA variants within this sample encode the same CDR3. The chain has TRBV5-1 and TRBJ2-5; 8 bases line up with TRBD2. CDR3 length equals 13 residues. Germline V gene sequence: CDR1 SGHRS, CDR2 YFSETQ. After removal of 4 bases from V and 5 bases from J, the junction contained 4 bases not matched to a gene. The CDR3 reads CASSLAGGETQYF. CDR3 nucleotide sequence: TGCGCCAGCAGCCTCGCGGGAGGCGAGACCCAGTACTTC.

This rearrangement joins TRBV19 to TRBJ2-7; 9 bases align to TRBD1. Germline CDR1 reads LNHDA; CDR2 reads SQIVND (reference sequence). The J segment lost 4 bases and the V segment lost 6 bases, leaving 10 bases of the junction unmatched. CDR3 size: 15 residues. The CDR3 coding sequence is TGTGCCAGTAGAGATACCGGGACAGGGAAGTACGAGCAGTACTTC. Its translation: CASRDTGTGKYEQYF.

The chain uses TRBV15 and TRBJ1-2, with no clear D. The CDR3 contains 13 residues. The germline gives CDR1 LNHNV, CDR2 YYDKDF (reference sequence). The ends were cut back, 0 bases at V and 0 bases at J, with 2 bases in the middle. This CDR3 is CATSRDTNYGYTF. CDR3 coding DNA: TGTGCCACCAGCAGAGACACTAACTATGGCTACACCTTC.

The gene calls are TRBV3-1 (or the pseudogene TRBV3-2) and TRBJ2-1, with 10 bases aligning to TRBD2. The CDR3 contains 17 residues. The J segment lost 8 bases and the V segment lost 0 bases, leaving 10 bases of the junction unmatched. Germline V CDR1 and CDR2: LGHDT, YNNKEL (reference sequence). CDR3 sequence reads: CASSQDRAGGPTDEQFF. The DNA of the CDR3 is TGTGCCAGCAGCCAAGATAGAGCGGGAGGGCCCACAGATGAGCAGTTCTTC.

V and J are TRBV19 and TRBJ1-2, with D tentatively TRBD1 (6 bases). V lost 7 bases to trimming and J lost 5 bases, with 14 bases between them. Per the germline V gene, CDR1 is LNHDA and CDR2 is SQIVND (reference sequence). This CDR3 is 13 amino acids long. The CDR3 region has the DNA TGTGCCAGTAAGCCGTGGACAGCGTATGGCTACACCTTC. Protein sequence: CASKPWTAYGYTF.

This chain connects TRBV4-2 to TRBJ2-1; 9 nucleotides match TRBD2. The J segment lost 7 bases and the V segment lost 0 bases, leaving 4 bases of the junction unmatched. The CDR3 has 15 residues. Germline CDR1 reads LGHNA; CDR2 reads YNFKEQ. The CDR3 DNA reads TGTGCCAGCAGCCAAGAGAGGACTAGCGCGAATGAGCAGTTCTTC. Encoded protein: CASSQERTSANEQFF.

This chain connects TRBV28 to TRBJ1-6, with TRBD1 matching 7 bases. Per germline, CDR1 MDHEN and CDR2 SYDVKM. V dropped 3 bases and J dropped 6; count of bases not matched to a gene: 8. The CDR3 runs to 16 residues. CDR3 loop: CASSFLLGTANSPLHF. The CDR3 DNA reads TGTGCCAGCAGTTTTTTGTTAGGGACAGCTAATTCACCCCTCCACTTT.

The chain combines TRBV2 with TRBJ1-3, with 7 bases aligning to TRBD1. The CDR3 loop spans 15 amino acids. CDR1 SNHLY and CDR2 FYNNEI come from the germline V gene. Trimming cost V 6 bases and J 0 bases; bases outside gene matches: 5. CDR3: CASRRGQLSGNTIYF. The CDR3 DNA sequence: TGTGCCAGCAGGAGGGGACAGCTCTCTGGAAACACCATATATTTT.

The chain combines TRBV15 with TRBJ2-7; possibly TRBD1 for D (6 bases). Trimming pared 0 bases from V and 3 bases from J, leaving 9 bases between. The CDR3 length is 14 residues. CDR1 and CDR2 (germline): LNHNV, YYDKDF (reference sequence). The CDR3 spells CATSRDPGVYEQYF. DNA of the CDR3: TGTGCCACCAGCAGAGATCCAGGGGTCTACGAGCAGTACTTC.

The CDR3 region is CASSQEAYETQYF. In DNA, the CDR3 is TGTGCCAGCAGCCAAGAGGCTTACGAGACCCAGTACTTC. The V and J genes are TRBV3-1 (or the pseudogene TRBV3-2) and TRBJ2-5; no definite D call. Trimming took off 0 bases at V and 5 bases at J, with 7 bases between the two ends. The germline gives CDR1 LGHDT, CDR2 YNNKEL (reference sequence). CDR3 length: 13 residues.

DNA for the CDR3: TGTGCCAGCAGTGTCCCACCTAATACGCAGTATTTT. It codes for CASSVPPNTQYF. The chain couples TRBV2 to TRBJ2-3; D not certain. Germline CDR1 SNHLY, CDR2 FYNNEI. The CDR3 loop spans 12 amino acids. The V end was cut by 4 bases, the J end by 7 bases, with 9 bases between. Supplemented by reference TRBV2 and TRBJ2-3, the full variable domain reads EPEVTQTPSHQVTQMGQEVILRCVPISNHLYFYWYRQILGQKVEFLVSFYNNEISEKSEIFDDQFSVERPDGSNFTLKIRSTKLEDSAMYFCASSVPPNTQYFGPGTRLTVL.

The chain uses TRBV9 and TRBJ2-5, with a tentative D call TRBD1 (5 bases). CDR3 size: 16 residues. The germline V and J ends were trimmed by 5 bases and 0 bases, with 17 bases remaining between them. Germline CDR1 reads SGDLS; CDR2 reads YYNGEE. As DNA, the CDR3 is TGTGCCAGCAGGGACCATGACACAGGTTACCAAGAGACCCAGTACTTC. Translation: CASRDHDTGYQETQYF.

This clone has only one observation. The chain joins TRBV5-5 to TRBJ2-7, with a tentative D call TRBD1 (6 bases). V lost 4 bases to trimming and J lost 4 bases, with 12 bases between them. The CDR3 has 13 amino acids. CDR1 is SGHKS and CDR2 is YYEKEE in the germline V gene (reference sequence). CDR3: CASSPQGRYEQYF. The CDR3 DNA is TGTGCCAGCAGCCCCCAGGGGCGGTACGAGCAGTACTTC.

This chain uses TRBV4-1 with TRBJ2-3; D might be TRBD1 (6 bases). Germline CDR1 and CDR2: MGHRA and YSYEKL. The V and J ends lost 6 bases and 3 bases respectively, with 25 bases between them. The CDR3 is 18 amino acids. The CDR3 sequence is CASRRLGGLGSKTDTQYF. In DNA, the CDR3 is TGCGCCAGCAGACGTCTTGGGGGCTTGGGAAGTAAGACAGATACGCAGTATTTT.

This clone was seen once. V and J are TRBV19 and TRBJ1-1; 11 bases map to TRBD1. The germline CDR1 and CDR2 sequences are LNHDA and SQIVND (reference sequence). V was clipped by 11 bases and J by 4 bases; unmatched bases: 3. This CDR3 comprises 12 residues. As DNA, the CDR3 is TGTGCCTCCGGGACAGGGGGCACTGAAGCTTTCTTT. It codes for CASGTGGTEAFF.